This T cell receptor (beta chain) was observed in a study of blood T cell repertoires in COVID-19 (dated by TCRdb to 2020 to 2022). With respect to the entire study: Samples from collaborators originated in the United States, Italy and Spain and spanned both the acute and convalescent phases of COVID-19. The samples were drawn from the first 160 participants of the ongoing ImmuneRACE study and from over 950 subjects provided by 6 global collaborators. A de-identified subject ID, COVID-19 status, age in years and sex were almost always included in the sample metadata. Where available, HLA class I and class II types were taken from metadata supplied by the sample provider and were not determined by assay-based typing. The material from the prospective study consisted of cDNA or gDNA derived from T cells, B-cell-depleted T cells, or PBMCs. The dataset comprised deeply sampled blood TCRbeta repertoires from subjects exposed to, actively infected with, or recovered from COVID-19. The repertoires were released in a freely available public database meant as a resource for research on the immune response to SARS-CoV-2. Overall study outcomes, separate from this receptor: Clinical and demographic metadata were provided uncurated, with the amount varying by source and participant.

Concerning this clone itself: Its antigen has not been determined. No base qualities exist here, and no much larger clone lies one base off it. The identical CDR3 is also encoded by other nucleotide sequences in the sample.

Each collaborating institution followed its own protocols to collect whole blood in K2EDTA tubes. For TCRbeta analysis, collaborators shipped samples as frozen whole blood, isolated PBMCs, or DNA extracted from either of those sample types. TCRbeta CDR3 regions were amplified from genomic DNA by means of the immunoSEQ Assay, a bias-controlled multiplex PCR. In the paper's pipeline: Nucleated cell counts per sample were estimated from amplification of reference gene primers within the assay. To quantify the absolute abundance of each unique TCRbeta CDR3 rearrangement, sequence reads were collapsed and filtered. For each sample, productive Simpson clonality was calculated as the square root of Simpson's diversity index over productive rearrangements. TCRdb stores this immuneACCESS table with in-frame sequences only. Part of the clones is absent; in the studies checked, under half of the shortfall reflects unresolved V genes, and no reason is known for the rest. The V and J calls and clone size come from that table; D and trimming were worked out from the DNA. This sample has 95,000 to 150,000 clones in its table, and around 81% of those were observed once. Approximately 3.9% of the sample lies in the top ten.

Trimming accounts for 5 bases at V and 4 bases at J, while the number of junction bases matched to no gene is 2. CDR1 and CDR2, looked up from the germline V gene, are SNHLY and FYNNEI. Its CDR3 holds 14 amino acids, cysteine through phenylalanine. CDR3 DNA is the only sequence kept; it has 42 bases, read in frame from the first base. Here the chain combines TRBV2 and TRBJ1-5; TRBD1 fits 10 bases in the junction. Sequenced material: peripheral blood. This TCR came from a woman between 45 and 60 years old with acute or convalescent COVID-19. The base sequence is TGTGCCAGCAGTCCGGACAGGGGGAATCAGCCCCAGCATTTT. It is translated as CASSPDRGNQPQHF.